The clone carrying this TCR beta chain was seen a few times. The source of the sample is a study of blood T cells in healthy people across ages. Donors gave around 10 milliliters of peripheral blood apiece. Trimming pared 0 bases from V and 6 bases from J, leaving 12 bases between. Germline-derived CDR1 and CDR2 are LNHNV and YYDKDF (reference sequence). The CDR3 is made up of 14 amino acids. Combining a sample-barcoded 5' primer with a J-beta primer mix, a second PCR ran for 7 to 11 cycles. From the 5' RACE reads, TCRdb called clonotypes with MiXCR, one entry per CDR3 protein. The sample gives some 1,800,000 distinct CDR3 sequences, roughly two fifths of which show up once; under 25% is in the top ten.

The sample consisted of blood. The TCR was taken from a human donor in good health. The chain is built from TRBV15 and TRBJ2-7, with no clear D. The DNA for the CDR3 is TGTGCCACCAGCAGAGATCCCCCCCTCGCCGAGCAGTACTTC. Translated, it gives CATSRDPPLAEQYF.